Included here is one TCR beta chain sequence, with context. Its cognate antigen is unknown. Only in-frame clones appear in the TCRdb table, and some are missing; sequencing was by immunoSEQ multiplex PCR. The sample carries tens of thousands of clones, about 90% recorded once. This specimen belongs to a study of cytomegalovirus exposure and HLA in healthy donors. Study summary: The same platform was used for the 120 or so validation repertoires as for the approximately 630 first-cohort repertoires, as reported in a later analysis.

General observations from the study: Rare TCR sequences predominated, though certain public TCRs were found in many donors. The tendency of first-cohort TCR clusters to co-occur in the 120 or so validation repertoires was identified by a subsequent analysis.

The sequence derives from a woman under 30 in good health and CMV-seropositive. What was sequenced was PBMCs.

CDR3 DNA sequence: TGTGCCTGGAGTGTACAGGGGGCCCAGCCCCAGCATTTT. The encoded protein is CAWSVQGAQPQHF. The chain uses TRBV30 and TRBJ1-5; 9 positions match TRBD1. The CDR3 loop spans 13 amino acids. J lost 7 bases, V lost 0 bases, and 1 base had no gene match. Germline V gives CDR1 GTSNPN, CDR2 SVGIG (reference sequence). The variable domain in full, with the rest retrieved from reference TRBV30 and TRBJ1-5, is SQTIHQWPATLVQPVGSPLSLECTVEGTSNPNLYWYRQAAGRGLQLLFYSVGIGQISSEVPQNLSASRPQDRQFILSSKKLLLSDSGFYLCAWSVQGAQPQHFGDGTRLSIL.